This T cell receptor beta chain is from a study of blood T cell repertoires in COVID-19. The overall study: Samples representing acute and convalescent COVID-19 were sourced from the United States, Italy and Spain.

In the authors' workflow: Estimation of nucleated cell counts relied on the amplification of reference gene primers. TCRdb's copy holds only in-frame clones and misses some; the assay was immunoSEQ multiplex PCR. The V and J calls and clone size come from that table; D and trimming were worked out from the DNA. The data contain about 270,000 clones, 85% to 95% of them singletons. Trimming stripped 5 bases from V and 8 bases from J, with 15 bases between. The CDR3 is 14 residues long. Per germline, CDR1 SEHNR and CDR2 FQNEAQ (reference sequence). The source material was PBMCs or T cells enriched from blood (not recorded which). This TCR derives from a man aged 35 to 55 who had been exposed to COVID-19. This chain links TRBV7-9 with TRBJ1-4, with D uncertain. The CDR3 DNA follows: TGTGCCAGCAGCCCCCGCGCCTCTAGGGAAAAACTGTTTTTT. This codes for CASSPRASREKLFF. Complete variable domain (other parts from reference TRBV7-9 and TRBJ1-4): DTGVSQNPRHKITKRGQNVTFRCDPISEHNRLYWYRQTLGQGPEFLTYFQNEAQLEKSRLLSDRFSAERPKGSFSTLEIQRTEQGDSAMYLCASSPRASREKLFFGSGTQLSVL.